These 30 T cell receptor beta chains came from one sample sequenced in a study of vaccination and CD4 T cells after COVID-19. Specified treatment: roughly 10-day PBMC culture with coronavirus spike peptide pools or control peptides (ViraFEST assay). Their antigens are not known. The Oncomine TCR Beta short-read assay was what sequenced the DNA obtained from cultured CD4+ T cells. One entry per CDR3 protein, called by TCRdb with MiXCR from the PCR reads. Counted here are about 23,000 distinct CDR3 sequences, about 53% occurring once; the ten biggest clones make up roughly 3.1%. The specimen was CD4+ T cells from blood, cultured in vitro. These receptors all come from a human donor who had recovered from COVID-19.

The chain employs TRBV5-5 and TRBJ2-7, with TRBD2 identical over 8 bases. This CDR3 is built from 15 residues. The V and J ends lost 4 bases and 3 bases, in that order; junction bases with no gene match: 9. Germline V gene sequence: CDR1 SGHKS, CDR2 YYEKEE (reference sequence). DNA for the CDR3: TGTGCCAGCAGCCCTAGGCGGGGGGACTACTACGAGCAGTACTTC. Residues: CASSPRRGDYYEQYF.

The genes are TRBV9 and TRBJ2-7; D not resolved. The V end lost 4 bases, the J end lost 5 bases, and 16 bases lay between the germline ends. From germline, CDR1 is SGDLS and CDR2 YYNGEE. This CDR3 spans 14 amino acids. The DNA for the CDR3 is TGTGCCAGCAGCCCCAACCCTCGGGTTCACGAGCAGTACTTC. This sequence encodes CASSPNPRVHEQYF.

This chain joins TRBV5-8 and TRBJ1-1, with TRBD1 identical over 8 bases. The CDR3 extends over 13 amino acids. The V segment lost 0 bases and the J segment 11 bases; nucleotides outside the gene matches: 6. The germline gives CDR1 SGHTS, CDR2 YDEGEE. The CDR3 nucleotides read TGTGCCAGCAGCTTGGTTCAGGGGGCGTGGGCTTTCTTT. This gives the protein CASSLVQGAWAFF.

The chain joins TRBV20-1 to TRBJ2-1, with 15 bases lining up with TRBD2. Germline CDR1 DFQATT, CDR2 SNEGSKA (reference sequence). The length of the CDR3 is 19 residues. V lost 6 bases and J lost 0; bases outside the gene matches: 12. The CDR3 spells CSANVWTSGGDLSYNEQFF. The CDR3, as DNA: TGCAGTGCCAACGTCTGGACTAGCGGGGGGGACCTCTCCTACAATGAGCAGTTCTTC.

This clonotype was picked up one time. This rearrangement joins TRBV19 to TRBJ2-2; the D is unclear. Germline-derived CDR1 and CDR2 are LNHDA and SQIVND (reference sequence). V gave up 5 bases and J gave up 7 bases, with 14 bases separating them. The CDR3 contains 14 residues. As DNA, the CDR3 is TGTGCCAGTAGTCCAACCATCTCTATCGGGGAGCTGTTTTTT. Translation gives CASSPTISIGELFF.

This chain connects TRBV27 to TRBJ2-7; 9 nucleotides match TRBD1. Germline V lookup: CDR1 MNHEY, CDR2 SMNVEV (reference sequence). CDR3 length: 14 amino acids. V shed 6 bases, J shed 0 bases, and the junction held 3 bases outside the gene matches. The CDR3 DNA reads TGTGCCAGCAGAAGACAGGGGGACTCCTACGAGCAGTACTTC. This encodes CASRRQGDSYEQYF.

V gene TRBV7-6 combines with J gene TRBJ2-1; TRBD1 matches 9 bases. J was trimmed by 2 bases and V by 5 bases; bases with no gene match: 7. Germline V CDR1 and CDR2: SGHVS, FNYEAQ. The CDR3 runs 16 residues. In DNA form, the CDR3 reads TGTGCCAGCAGCCCGACGCGGGACAGGGCCTACAATGAGCAGTTCTTC. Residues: CASSPTRDRAYNEQFF.

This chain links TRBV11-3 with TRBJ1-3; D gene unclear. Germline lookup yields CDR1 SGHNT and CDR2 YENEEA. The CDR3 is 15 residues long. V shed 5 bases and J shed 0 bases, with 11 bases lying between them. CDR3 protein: CASSASGFSGNTIYF. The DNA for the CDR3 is TGTGCCAGCAGCGCCTCCGGTTTCTCTGGAAACACCATATATTTT.

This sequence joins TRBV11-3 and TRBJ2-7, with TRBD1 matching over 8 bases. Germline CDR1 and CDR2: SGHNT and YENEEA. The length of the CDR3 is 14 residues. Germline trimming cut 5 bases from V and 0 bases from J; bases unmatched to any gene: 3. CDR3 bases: TGTGCCAGCAGCCGGGACAGGCCCTCCTACGAGCAGTACTTC. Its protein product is CASSRDRPSYEQYF.

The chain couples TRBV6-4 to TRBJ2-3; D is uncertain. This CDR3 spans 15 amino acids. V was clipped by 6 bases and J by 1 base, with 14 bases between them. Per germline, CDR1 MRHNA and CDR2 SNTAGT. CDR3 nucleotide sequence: TGTGCCAGCAGGGCAAACCCGGGCCGCACAGATACGCAGTATTTT. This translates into CASRANPGRTDTQYF.

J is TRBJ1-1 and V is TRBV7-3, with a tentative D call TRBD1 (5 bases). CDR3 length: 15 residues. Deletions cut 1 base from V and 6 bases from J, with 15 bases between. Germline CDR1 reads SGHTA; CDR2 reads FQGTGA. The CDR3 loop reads CASSLIGGGVAEAFF. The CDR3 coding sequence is TGTGCCAGCAGCTTAATCGGGGGGGGTGTTGCTGAAGCTTTCTTT.

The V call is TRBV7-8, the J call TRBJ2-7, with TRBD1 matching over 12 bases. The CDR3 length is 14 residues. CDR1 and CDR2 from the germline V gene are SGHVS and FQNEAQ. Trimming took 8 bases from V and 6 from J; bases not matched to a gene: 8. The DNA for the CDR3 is TGTGCCAGCGCTCAGGGACAGGGGGCGGGCGAGCAGTACTTC. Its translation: CASAQGQGAGEQYF. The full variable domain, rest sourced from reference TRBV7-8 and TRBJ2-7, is GAGVSQSPRYKVAKRGQDVALRCDPISGHVSLFWYQQALGQGPEFLTYFQNEAQLDKSGLPSDRFFAERPEGSVSTLKIQRTQQEDSAVYLCASAQGQGAGEQYFGPGTRLTVT.

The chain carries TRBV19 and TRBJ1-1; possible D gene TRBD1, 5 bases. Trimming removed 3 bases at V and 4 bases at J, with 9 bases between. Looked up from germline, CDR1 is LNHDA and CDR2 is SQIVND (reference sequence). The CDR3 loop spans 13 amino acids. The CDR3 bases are TGTGCCAGTAGTATGCAGGGATCCACTGAAGCTTTCTTT. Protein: CASSMQGSTEAFF. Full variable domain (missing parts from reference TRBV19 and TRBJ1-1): DGGITQSPKYLFRKEGQNVTLSCEQNLNHDAMYWYRQDPGQGLRLIYYSQIVNDFQKGDIAEGYSVSREKKESFPLTVTSAQKNPTAFYLCASSMQGSTEAFFGQGTRLTVV.

In DNA form, the CDR3 reads TGTGCCAGCATTTCAGGGGGGAATGGCTACACCTTC. Protein sequence: CASISGGNGYTF. The rearrangement links TRBV2 to TRBJ1-2, with 7 bases matching TRBD1. CDR1 SNHLY and CDR2 FYNNEI come from the germline V gene. The V and J ends lost 7 bases and 6 bases, in that order; junction bases with no gene match: 5. The CDR3 has 12 residues.

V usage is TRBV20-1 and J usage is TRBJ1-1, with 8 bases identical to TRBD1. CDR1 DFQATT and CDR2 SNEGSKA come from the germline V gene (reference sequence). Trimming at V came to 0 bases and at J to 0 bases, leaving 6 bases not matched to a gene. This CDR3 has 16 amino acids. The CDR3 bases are TGCAGTGCTAGAGATCTCCGACAGGGGATGAACACTGAAGCTTTCTTT. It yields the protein CSARDLRQGMNTEAFF.

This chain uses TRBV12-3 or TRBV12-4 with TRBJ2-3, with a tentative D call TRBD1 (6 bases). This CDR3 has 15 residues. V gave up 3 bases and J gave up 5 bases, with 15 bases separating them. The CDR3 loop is CASSFWGRVEDTQYF. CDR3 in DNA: TGTGCCAGCAGTTTCTGGGGGCGGGTAGAAGATACGCAGTATTTT.

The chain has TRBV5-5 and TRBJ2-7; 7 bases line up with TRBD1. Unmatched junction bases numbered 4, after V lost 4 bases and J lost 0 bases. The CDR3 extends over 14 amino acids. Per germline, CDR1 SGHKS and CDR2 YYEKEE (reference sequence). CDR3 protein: CASSQTGNSYEQYF. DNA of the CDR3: TGTGCCAGCAGCCAGACAGGGAACTCCTACGAGCAGTACTTC.

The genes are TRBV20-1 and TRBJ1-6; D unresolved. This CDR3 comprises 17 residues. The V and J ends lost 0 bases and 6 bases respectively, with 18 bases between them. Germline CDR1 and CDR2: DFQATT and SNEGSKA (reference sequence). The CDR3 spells CSARDLRRGIRNSPLHF. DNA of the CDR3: TGCAGTGCTAGAGATCTCAGGAGAGGGATTCGTAATTCACCCCTCCACTTT.

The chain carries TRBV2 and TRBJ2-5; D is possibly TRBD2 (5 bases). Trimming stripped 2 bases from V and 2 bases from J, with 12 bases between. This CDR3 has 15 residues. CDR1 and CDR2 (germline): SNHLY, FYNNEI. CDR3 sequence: CASSETRAAQETQYF. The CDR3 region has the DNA TGTGCCAGCAGTGAAACTAGGGCAGCTCAAGAGACCCAGTACTTC.

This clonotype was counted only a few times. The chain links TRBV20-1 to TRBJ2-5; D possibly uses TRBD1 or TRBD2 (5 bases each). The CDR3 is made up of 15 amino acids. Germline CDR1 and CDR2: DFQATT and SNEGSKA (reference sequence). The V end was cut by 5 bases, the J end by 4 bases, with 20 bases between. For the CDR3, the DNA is TGCAGTGCTGGTGGGGACCGGGGCCCCTTAGAGACCCAGTACTTC. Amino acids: CSAGGDRGPLETQYF.

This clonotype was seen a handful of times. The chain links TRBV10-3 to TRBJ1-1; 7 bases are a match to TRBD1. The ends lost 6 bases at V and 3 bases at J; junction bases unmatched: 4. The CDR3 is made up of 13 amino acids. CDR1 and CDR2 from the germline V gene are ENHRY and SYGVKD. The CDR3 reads CAISIQGDTEAFF. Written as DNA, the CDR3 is TGTGCCATCAGCATTCAGGGGGACACTGAAGCTTTCTTT.

DNA for the CDR3: TGTGCCAGCAGCCCGTCCTGGAATAGTGGGACCCAGTACTTC. Its protein product is CASSPSWNSGTQYF. The chain carries TRBV7-2 and TRBJ2-5; D gene uncertain. Germline CDR1 and CDR2: SGHTA and FQGNSA. V shed 5 bases and J shed 7 bases, with 17 bases lying between them. This CDR3 has 14 residues.

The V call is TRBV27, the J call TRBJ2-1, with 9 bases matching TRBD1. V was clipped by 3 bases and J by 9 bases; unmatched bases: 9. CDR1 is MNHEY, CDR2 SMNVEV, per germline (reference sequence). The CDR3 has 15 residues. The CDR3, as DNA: TGTGCCAGCAGTTTCGGGACAGGGAGGAGCGGTGAGCAGTTCTTC. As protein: CASSFGTGRSGEQFF.

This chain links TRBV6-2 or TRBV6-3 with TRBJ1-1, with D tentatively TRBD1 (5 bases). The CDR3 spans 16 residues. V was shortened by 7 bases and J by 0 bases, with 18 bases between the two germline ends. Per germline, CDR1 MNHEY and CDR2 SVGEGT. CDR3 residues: CASTTLGRGMNTEAFF. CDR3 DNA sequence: TGTGCCAGCACGACCCTTGGGCGGGGGATGAACACTGAAGCTTTCTTT.

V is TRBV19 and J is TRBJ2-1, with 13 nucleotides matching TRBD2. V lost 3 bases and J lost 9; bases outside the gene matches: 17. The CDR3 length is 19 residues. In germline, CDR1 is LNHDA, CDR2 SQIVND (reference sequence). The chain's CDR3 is CASSISPPATSGGSGEQFF. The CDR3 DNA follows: TGTGCCAGTAGTATCTCCCCCCCGGCGACTAGCGGGGGGTCGGGTGAGCAGTTCTTC.

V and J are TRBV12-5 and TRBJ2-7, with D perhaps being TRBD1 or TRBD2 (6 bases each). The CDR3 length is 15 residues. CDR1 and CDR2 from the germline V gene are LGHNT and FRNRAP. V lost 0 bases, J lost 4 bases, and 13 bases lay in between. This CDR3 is CASGLVLGGGYEQYF. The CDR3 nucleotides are TGTGCTAGTGGTTTGGTACTGGGGGGCGGGTACGAGCAGTACTTC. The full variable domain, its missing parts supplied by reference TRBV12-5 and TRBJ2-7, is DARVTQTPRHKVTEMGQEVTMRCQPILGHNTVFWYRQTMMQGLELLAYFRNRAPLDDSGMPKDRFSAEMPDATLATLKIQPSEPRDSAVYFCASGLVLGGGYEQYFGPGTRLTVT.

The CDR3 nucleotides are TGTGCCAGCAGCGGCGCCGGGACTTACTACGAGCAGTACTTC. Its translation: CASSGAGTYYEQYF. The chain couples TRBV7-9 to TRBJ2-7, with TRBD2 as a possible D gene (6 bases). Germline V CDR1 and CDR2: SEHNR, FQNEAQ (reference sequence). The CDR3 is 14 residues long. V was pared by 5 bases and J by 3 bases, with 14 bases between. The full variable domain, with the rest looked up from reference TRBV7-9 and TRBJ2-7, is DTGVSQNPRHKITKRGQNVTFRCDPISEHNRLYWYRQTLGQGPEFLTYFQNEAQLEKSRLLSDRFSAERPKGSFSTLEIQRTEQGDSAMYLCASSGAGTYYEQYFGPGTRLTVT.

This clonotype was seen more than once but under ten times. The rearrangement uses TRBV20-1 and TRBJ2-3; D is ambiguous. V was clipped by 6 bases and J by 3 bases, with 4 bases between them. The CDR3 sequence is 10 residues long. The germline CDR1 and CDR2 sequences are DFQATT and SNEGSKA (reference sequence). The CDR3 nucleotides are TGCAGTGCCAGTACAGATACGCAGTATTTT. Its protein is CSASTDTQYF.

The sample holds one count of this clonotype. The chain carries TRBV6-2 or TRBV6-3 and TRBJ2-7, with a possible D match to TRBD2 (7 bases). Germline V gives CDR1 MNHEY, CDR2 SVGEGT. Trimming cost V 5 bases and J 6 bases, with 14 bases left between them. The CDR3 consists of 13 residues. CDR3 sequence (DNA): TGTGCCAGCAGTGTAGGGGGGGCTCGCGAGCAGTACTTC. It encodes CASSVGGAREQYF.

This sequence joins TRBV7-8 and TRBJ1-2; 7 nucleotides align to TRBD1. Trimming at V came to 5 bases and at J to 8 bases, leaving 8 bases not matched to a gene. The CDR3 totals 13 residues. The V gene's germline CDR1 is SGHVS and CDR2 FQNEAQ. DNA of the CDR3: TGTGCCAGCAGCCCGACAGGGTCGGCGGGCTACACCTTC. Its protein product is CASSPTGSAGYTF.